This is a list of T cell receptor beta chains from one sample in a study of monozygotic twins with cystic fibrosis. Libraries were prepared by immunoSEQ multiplex PCR; TCRdb keeps only in-frame clonotypes and omits some of them. The table records about 7,500 clones, 90% to 95% of them present only once. Sequencing used blood. Source of these receptors: a boy younger than 10 with cystic fibrosis. Both conserved end residues are part of each CDR3. D genes are given only for firm matches. Rows may omit the clone size; those that give it use once, few, many or a size class.

j_call	clone_size	v_call	d_call	cdr3_aa	cdr3_nt
TRBJ2-3	few	TRBV9	NA	CASSEDSRELTDTQYF	TGTGCCAGCAGCGAAGACAGCCGAGAGCTCACAGATACGCAGTATTTT
TRBJ1-1	NA	TRBV2	NA	CASSSGTEAFF	TGTGCCAGCAGTTCGGGGACTGAAGCTTTCTTT
TRBJ2-3	once	TRBV13	NA	CASSFYTDTQYF	TGTGCCAGCAGCTTTTATACAGATACGCAGTATTTT
TRBJ1-4	NA	TRBV6-5	NA	CASSAASNEKLFF	TGTGCCAGCAGTGCAGCTTCTAATGAAAAACTGTTTTTT
TRBJ1-2	NA	TRBV7-8	NA	CASSLRDPGKLGYTF	TGTGCCAGCAGCTTGCGTGATCCAGGGAAATTAGGCTACACCTTC
TRBJ1-4	NA	TRBV5-1	TRBD1	CASSQGEANEKLFF	TGCGCCAGCAGCCAGGGGGAAGCAAATGAAAAACTGTTTTTT
TRBJ2-4	NA	TRBV19	NA	CASSMAVLAKNIQYF	TGTGCCAGTAGTATGGCGGTACTAGCCAAAAACATTCAGTACTTC
TRBJ1-1	once	TRBV6-5	NA	CASSQGVRTEAFF	TGTGCCAGCAGTCAGGGAGTTAGGACTGAAGCTTTCTTT
TRBJ1-5	NA	TRBV6-5	TRBD1	CASSSTGLANQPQHF	TGTGCCAGCAGTTCGACAGGGTTAGCAAATCAGCCCCAGCATTTT
TRBJ1-2	NA	TRBV12-5	NA	CASGVSGNNYGYTF	TGTGCTAGTGGTGTCTCGGGAAACAACTATGGCTACACCTTC
TRBJ1-1	NA	TRBV6-5	NA	CASSYGGRNTEAFF	TGTGCCAGCAGTTACGGGGGAAGGAACACTGAAGCTTTCTTT
TRBJ1-5	NA	TRBV5-1	NA	CASSLQGNDQPQHF	TGCGCCAGCAGCTTGCAAGGGAACGATCAGCCCCAGCATTTT
TRBJ2-5	NA	TRBV7-7	NA	CASSLGGGRDQETQYF	TGTGCCAGCAGCTTAGGTGGGGGTCGGGATCAAGAGACCCAGTACTTC
TRBJ1-2	NA	TRBV27	TRBD1	CASSFRGGNYGYTF	TGTGCCAGCAGTTTCAGGGGGGGGAACTATGGCTACACCTTC
TRBJ2-2	NA	TRBV19	TRBD1	CASSYRGSNTGELFF	TGTGCCAGTAGTTACAGGGGGTCGAACACCGGGGAGCTGTTTTTT